The 24 T cell receptor beta chains listed next were all sequenced from one sample in a study of cytomegalovirus exposure and HLA in healthy donors. The PCR employed 60 Vbeta primers together with 13 Jbeta primers. Some clones are missing from TCRdb's copy, which holds only in-frame ones; the method was immunoSEQ multiplex PCR. The sample has 55,000 to 70,000 clones, roughly 84% seen once; the top ten hold 1.6%. Sequenced material: PBMCs. The receptors were gathered from a human donor in good health.

The V call is TRBV9, the J call TRBJ2-1; possibly TRBD1 for D (6 bases). CDR3 length: 15 amino acids. V was trimmed by 0 bases and J by 7 bases, leaving 14 bases between them. Germline assignment: CDR1 SGDLS and CDR2 YYNGEE. The CDR3 sequence is CASSVGGPTLNEQFF. DNA for the CDR3: TGTGCCAGCAGCGTAGGGGGGCCCACGTTGAATGAGCAGTTCTTC.

This clone has just one count. V gene TRBV7-2 combines with J gene TRBJ2-1; 7 bases agree with TRBD2. The V gene end was trimmed by 4 bases and the J gene end by 4 bases; junction bases not matched to a gene: 4. This CDR3 region has 14 residues. The V gene's germline CDR1 is SGHTA and CDR2 FQGNSA. The CDR3 here is CASSSSGTYNEQFF. CDR3 DNA sequence: TGTGCCAGCAGCTCAAGCGGGACTTACAATGAGCAGTTCTTC. The full variable domain, rest sourced from reference TRBV7-2 and TRBJ2-1, is GAGVSQSPSNKVTEKGKDVELRCDPISGHTALYWYRQSLGQGLEFLIYFQGNSAPDKSGLPSDRFSAERTGGSVSTLTIQRTQQEDSAVYLCASSSSGTYNEQFFGPGTRLTVL.

The V and J genes are TRBV4-1 and TRBJ2-2; 7 nucleotides agree with TRBD1. Germline CDR1 is MGHRA and CDR2 is YSYEKL. The CDR3 has 15 amino acids. V trimming: 0 bases; J trimming: 4 bases; junction bases outside the gene matches: 2. CDR3 nucleotide sequence: TGCGCCAGCAGCCAAGAGCAGGGGGTCACCGGGGAGCTGTTTTTT. As protein: CASSQEQGVTGELFF.

V and J are TRBV5-1 and TRBJ2-7, with 8 positions matching TRBD2. There are 12 residues in the CDR3. Germline CDR1 is SGHRS and CDR2 is YFSETQ. V lost 3 bases and J lost 9; bases outside the gene matches: 5. The CDR3: CASSSGGGVQYF. Written as DNA, the CDR3 is TGCGCCAGCAGCTCGGGGGGGGGTGTGCAGTACTTC. The whole variable domain, filled in from reference TRBV5-1 and TRBJ2-7, reads KAGVTQTPRYLIKTRGQQVTLSCSPISGHRSVSWYQQTPGQGLQFLFEYFSETQRNKGNFPGRFSGRQFSNSRSEMNVSTLELGDSALYLCASSSGGGVQYFGPGTRLTVT.

The CDR3 here is CASSLASGGAGETQYF. CDR3 sequence (DNA): TGCGCCAGCAGCTTGGCCAGCGGGGGGGCCGGGGAGACCCAGTACTTC. The chain links TRBV5-1 to TRBJ2-5; 10 bases fit TRBD2. Germline values: CDR1 SGHRS, CDR2 YFSETQ. V shed 0 bases, J shed 5 bases, and the junction held 7 bases outside the gene matches. CDR3 length equals 16 residues.

The chain combines TRBV4-3 with TRBJ2-5, with a tentative D call TRBD2 (7 bases). V was pared by 0 bases and J by 4 bases, with 21 bases between. This CDR3 region has 18 residues. Germline assignment: CDR1 LGHNA and CDR2 YSLEER. CDR3 bases: TGCGCCAGCAGCCAAGACCTTGGGGCGGGGGCCGTCGGAGAGACCCAGTACTTC. Translated: CASSQDLGAGAVGETQYF.

The rearrangement links TRBV5-4 to TRBJ2-5; the match to TRBD2 covers 10 bases. V was pared by 3 bases and J by 4 bases, with 9 bases of the junction left unmatched. Germline V lookup: CDR1 SGHNT, CDR2 YYREEE (reference sequence). The length of the CDR3 is 16 residues. The DNA for the CDR3 is TGTGCCAGCAGCTCACCTTTTCTAGCGGGGGTAGAGACCCAGTACTTC. It codes for CASSSPFLAGVETQYF.

The rearrangement joins TRBV19 to TRBJ1-2, with TRBD1 matching over 8 bases. Germline V gene data show CDR1 as LNHDA and CDR2 as SQIVND (reference sequence). The CDR3 runs 13 residues. V shed 3 bases, J shed 3 bases, and the junction held 0 bases outside the gene matches. CDR3 sequence (DNA): TGTGCCAGTAGTATGGACAGGGACTATGGCTACACCTTC. Translation gives CASSMDRDYGYTF.

This chain connects TRBV28 to TRBJ1-5; TRBD1 aligns across 7 bases. CDR1 and CDR2 from the germline V gene are MDHEN and SYDVKM. The CDR3 spans 16 residues. V dropped 5 bases and J dropped 11; count of bases not matched to a gene: 18. CDR3 protein: CASSPKHRGSGDAQHF. The CDR3, as DNA: TGTGCCAGCAGTCCGAAACACAGGGGATCGGGGGACGCCCAGCATTTT.

The chain has TRBV7-2 and TRBJ2-1; unclear D gene. This CDR3 has 13 amino acids. Trimming stripped 5 bases from V and 4 bases from J, with 9 bases between. CDR1 is SGHTA, CDR2 FQGNSA, per germline. CDR3 residues: CASSRETYNEQFF. The CDR3 nucleotides are TGTGCCAGCAGCCGCGAGACTTACAATGAGCAGTTCTTC.

This chain connects TRBV19 to TRBJ1-2, with 9 bases fitting TRBD1. Unmatched junction bases numbered 7, after V lost 8 bases and J lost 3 bases. There are 14 residues in the CDR3. The germline gives CDR1 LNHDA, CDR2 SQIVND (reference sequence). This chain's CDR3 is CASSTGGHDYGYTF. For the CDR3, the DNA is TGTGCCAGTTCCACAGGGGGCCACGACTATGGCTACACCTTC.

The V and J genes are TRBV7-3 and TRBJ2-2, with TRBD2 matching 9 bases. Looked up from germline, CDR1 is SGHTA and CDR2 is FQGTGA. V shed 5 bases, J shed 4 bases, and the junction held 5 bases outside the gene matches. The CDR3 is 15 residues long. The chain's CDR3 is CASSPLAGFTGELFF. Written as DNA, the CDR3 is TGTGCCAGCAGCCCTCTAGCGGGGTTCACCGGGGAGCTGTTTTTT.

This clone was recorded once. V and J are TRBV5-4 and TRBJ1-3; the match to TRBD1 covers 8 bases. CDR3 length: 15 residues. Looked up from germline, CDR1 is SGHNT and CDR2 is YYREEE (reference sequence). V was pared by 4 bases and J by 2 bases, with 5 bases of the junction left unmatched. CDR3: CASSLDRGTGNTIYF. CDR3 DNA sequence: TGTGCCAGCAGCCTTGACAGGGGAACTGGAAACACCATATATTTT.

This chain's CDR3 is CASSWQTGSPDTQYF. The DNA of the CDR3 is TGTGCCAGCAGCTGGCAAACAGGGAGCCCAGATACGCAGTATTTT. The chain couples TRBV5-4 to TRBJ2-3, with D perhaps matching TRBD1 (6 bases). This CDR3 is built from 15 residues. V lost 3 bases and J 4 bases, leaving 15 bases between the germline ends. Germline V gene lookup returns CDR1 SGHNT and CDR2 YYREEE (reference sequence).

The rearrangement uses TRBV12-2 and TRBJ2-1; the DNA was not used to check the table's D call, TRBD2. TRBV12-2 is noted as a pseudogene. The CDR3 consists of 16 residues. In DNA form, the CDR3 reads TGTGCAGGCGTGTCGCCCCGTGGGAGCTCCTACAATGAGCAGTTCTTC. Translated: CAGVSPRGSSYNEQFF.

This chain links TRBV7-6 with TRBJ2-3; 15 bases match TRBD2. V lost 1 base and J lost 5; bases outside the gene matches: 16. Germline loops: CDR1 SGHVS, CDR2 FNYEAQ. This CDR3 is 21 amino acids long. This CDR3 is CASSLVPPGLAGGRWEDTQYF. The CDR3 DNA reads TGTGCCAGCAGCTTAGTCCCCCCCGGACTAGCGGGGGGGCGGTGGGAAGATACGCAGTATTTT.

This rearrangement joins TRBV19 to TRBJ1-6; D is perhaps TRBD1 (5 bases). The germline CDR1 and CDR2 sequences are LNHDA and SQIVND (reference sequence). The CDR3 has 14 residues. V lost 2 bases to trimming and J lost 8 bases, with 10 bases between them. CDR3 amino acids: CASSISGLDSPLHF. CDR3 DNA sequence: TGTGCCAGTAGTATATCAGGGTTGGATTCACCCCTCCACTTT. Variable domain in full (rest from reference TRBV19 and TRBJ1-6): DGGITQSPKYLFRKEGQNVTLSCEQNLNHDAMYWYRQDPGQGLRLIYYSQIVNDFQKGDIAEGYSVSREKKESFPLTVTSAQKNPTAFYLCASSISGLDSPLHFGNGTRLTVT.

The V gene is TRBV19, the J gene TRBJ1-4; 10 bases are shared with TRBD1. The CDR3 loop spans 15 amino acids. V lost 8 bases and J lost 5; bases outside the gene matches: 8. The germline V gene has CDR1 LNHDA and CDR2 SQIVND (reference sequence). The chain's CDR3 is CASGPGTGENEKLFF. In nucleotides, the CDR3 is TGTGCCAGTGGCCCCGGGACAGGGGAAAATGAAAAACTGTTTTTT.

This chain links TRBV5-5 with TRBJ2-7, with 10 bases matching TRBD2. This CDR3 is built from 15 residues. V gave up 1 base and J gave up 2 bases; unmatched junction bases: 3. Germline V lookup: CDR1 SGHKS, CDR2 YYEKEE (reference sequence). CDR3 loop: CASSLISGRPYEQYF. CDR3 coding DNA: TGTGCCAGCAGCTTGATTAGCGGGAGGCCCTACGAGCAGTACTTC.

The V gene is TRBV30, the J gene TRBJ1-2, with D possibly being TRBD1 (5 bases). Trimming cost V 2 bases and J 0 bases, with 13 bases left between them. Germline loops: CDR1 GTSNPN, CDR2 SVGIG (reference sequence). CDR3 length: 15 residues. CDR3 DNA: TGTGCCTGGAGTCCAGGGTCACTGTCTAACTATGGCTACACCTTC. It translates to CAWSPGSLSNYGYTF. Supplemented by reference TRBV30 and TRBJ1-2, the full variable domain reads SQTIHQWPATLVQPVGSPLSLECTVEGTSNPNLYWYRQAAGRGLQLLFYSVGIGQISSEVPQNLSASRPQDRQFILSSKKLLLSDSGFYLCAWSPGSLSNYGYTFGSGTRLTVV.

This clone was found once. The chain carries TRBV6-5 and TRBJ2-7; possibly TRBD2 for D (6 bases). Germline CDR1 is MNHEY and CDR2 is SVGAGI. V lost 7 bases and J 5 bases, leaving 18 bases between the germline ends. The CDR3 contains 14 residues. The CDR3 protein is CASKRVGSSDEQYF. DNA of the CDR3: TGTGCCAGCAAGCGGGTGGGAAGCAGCGACGAGCAGTACTTC.

The chain joins TRBV14 to TRBJ1-4; D is unresolved. Germline V gene sequence: CDR1 SGHDN, CDR2 FVKESK. The CDR3 has 15 residues. V was clipped by 0 bases and J by 5 bases, with 10 bases between them. Here the CDR3 DNA reads TGTGCCAGCAGCCAAGACACTAATTGGAATGAAAAACTGTTTTTT. Translated, it gives CASSQDTNWNEKLFF.

The chain couples TRBV18 to TRBJ1-2, with TRBD1 as a possible D gene (6 bases). The germline V gene encodes CDR1 KGHSH and CDR2 LQKENI. There are 13 residues in the CDR3. V shed 7 bases and J shed 7 bases, with 16 bases lying between them. CDR3 coding DNA: TGTGCCAGCTTTCCGGACAGTTCGGGTGGCTACACCTTC. Translating it yields CASFPDSSGGYTF.

The chain links TRBV6-6 to TRBJ1-6; D not certain. CDR3 length equals 14 residues. Trimming left V 7 bases short and J 11 bases short, with 18 bases between. Germline values: CDR1 MNHNY, CDR2 SVGAGI (reference sequence). In DNA form, the CDR3 reads TGTGCCAGCACCTCCTTTGGCTCCCTCACACCCCTCCACTTT. Translated: CASTSFGSLTPLHF.